Listed below are T cell receptor beta chains from one sample, sequenced in a study of identical twins. TCRdb reprocessed the 5' RACE reads with MiXCR, giving one entry per CDR3 protein. This table has 450,000 to 650,000 distinct CDR3 sequences, 15% appearing once. The sample was also linked to a second study, of yellow fever vaccine responses in identical twins.

The sequenced sample was CD4+ T cells sorted from blood. The source of these receptors is a woman between 18 and 29 years old in good health. Both conserved end residues are part of each CDR3. A D gene is named only where the DNA matches it firmly. Clone size, where shown, is once, few, many, or a class for clones that have expanded.

CDR3 DNA	CDR3 protein	D gene	J gene	clone size	V gene
TGTGCCAGCAGCTTAGATCCAGGGTTTACAGATACGCAGTATTTT	CASSLDPGFTDTQYF	NA	TRBJ2-3	NA	TRBV11-2
TGTGCCAGCAGCACCACTTGGGATACGCAGTATTTT	CASSTTWDTQYF	NA	TRBJ2-3	few	TRBV9
TGTGCCAGCAGTCCACACCGACAGGGAAATTATGGCTACACCTTC	CASSPHRQGNYGYTF	TRBD1	TRBJ1-2	few	TRBV12-3/TRBV12-4
TGTGCCAGCAGTTCAGTGGCTAGCGGGGCCAATGAGCAGTTCTTC	CASSSVASGANEQFF	TRBD2	TRBJ2-1	few	TRBV6-5
TGTGCCAGCGTCCGCGGGGGGTTCTACAATGAGCAGTTCTTC	CASVRGGFYNEQFF	TRBD2	TRBJ2-1	NA	TRBV5-8
TGCAGTGCTAGATCCAGGGGTCCGAGCACAGATACGCAGTATTTT	CSARSRGPSTDTQYF	NA	TRBJ2-3	few	TRBV20-1
TGTGCCAGCAGCTTAGCCTCGGGGGGCCCCTCAGATACGCAGTATTTT	CASSLASGGPSDTQYF	NA	TRBJ2-3	few	TRBV7-2
TGCAGCGTTGATTCGCGCGCAGGGAGCTCCTACAATGAGCAGTTCTTC	CSVDSRAGSSYNEQFF	NA	TRBJ2-1	few	TRBV29-1
TGTGCCATCAGTCCTCAGGATAACTACGAGCAGTACTTC	CAISPQDNYEQYF	NA	TRBJ2-7	NA	TRBV10-3
TGTGCCAGCAGTCCGACTGGACGTGGCACAGATACGCAGTATTTT	CASSPTGRGTDTQYF	NA	TRBJ2-3	few	TRBV27
TGTGCCAGCTCCGTTCATGGGACAGGGCTTGAAACTGAAGCTTTCTTT	CASSVHGTGLETEAFF	TRBD1	TRBJ1-1	few	TRBV28
TGCGCCAGCAGCCAAGATCGATATCGACTAGCGGTTAACTTATCCTACAATGAGCAGTTCTTC	CASSQDRYRLAVNLSYNEQFF	TRBD2	TRBJ2-1	NA	TRBV4-1
TGTGCCAGCAGTCCGACAGGGGGCCCCGGGGAGCTGTTTTTT	CASSPTGGPGELFF	TRBD1	TRBJ2-2	many	TRBV12-3/TRBV12-4
TGTGCCAGCAGCTTGTACGTGGGCAAACCCAAAGAGACCCAGTACTTC	CASSLYVGKPKETQYF	NA	TRBJ2-5	NA	TRBV5-5
TGTGCCAGCAGTTACACATCCGCGGGAGGCTCCGGCGAGCAGTACTTC	CASSYTSAGGSGEQYF	TRBD2	TRBJ2-7	few	TRBV6-5
TGCAGTGCTAGGAGGGGCAGGACACAAAGCACAGATACGCAGTATTTT	CSARRGRTQSTDTQYF	NA	TRBJ2-3	few	TRBV20-1
TGTGCCAGCAGGGCGGGACACTCAATAAACACCGGGGAGCTGTTTTTT	CASRAGHSINTGELFF	NA	TRBJ2-2	few	TRBV3-1
TGCGCCAGCCGCATCGTGGTTAGCGGGGGTAATGAGCAGTTCTTC	CASRIVVSGGNEQFF	TRBD2	TRBJ2-1	many	TRBV5-1
TGTGCCAGCAGCTTAGTTCTAGTGACAGGACATGAGCAGTTCTTC	CASSLVLVTGHEQFF	NA	TRBJ2-1	NA	TRBV7-9
TGTGCCAGCAGTTTATGGGACTATGGCTACACCTTC	CASSLWDYGYTF	NA	TRBJ1-2	few	TRBV12-3/TRBV12-4
TGTGCCAGCGGCAGGGGGACCACCGGGGAGCTGTTTTTT	CASGRGTTGELFF	TRBD1	TRBJ2-2	NA	TRBV5-4
TGCGCCAGCAGCGGGGGGTCTAGCGTCATCAATGAGCAGTTCTTC	CASSGGSSVINEQFF	NA	TRBJ2-1	many	TRBV5-1
TGTGCCAGCTCGGCTAGCGGGAGGGCCGGGGAGCTGTTTTTT	CASSASGRAGELFF	TRBD2	TRBJ2-2	many	TRBV12-3/TRBV12-4
TGCGCCAGCAGCCAAGTATCAGGAGATACGCAGTATTTT	CASSQVSGDTQYF	NA	TRBJ2-3	NA	TRBV4-1
TGTGCCATCAGTGAGTTCGGGACAGGGGGTGAGCAGTTCTTC	CAISEFGTGGEQFF	TRBD1	TRBJ2-1	NA	TRBV10-3
TGTGCCAGCAGCTTTGTACGCTACAATGAGCAGTTCTTC	CASSFVRYNEQFF	NA	TRBJ2-1	NA	TRBV7-9
TGTGCCAGCACCTCTCGGCGGGGGGCGACAGATACGCAGTATTTT	CASTSRRGATDTQYF	TRBD2	TRBJ2-3	few	TRBV2
TGTGCCAGCAGCCGTACCGCCAAACAGGGGAATGAGCAGTTCTTC	CASSRTAKQGNEQFF	TRBD1	TRBJ2-1	NA	TRBV7-9
TGCGCCAGCAGCCAACTACTAGCGGGGGTGAACACCGGGGAGCTGTTTTTT	CASSQLLAGVNTGELFF	TRBD2	TRBJ2-2	NA	TRBV4-1
TGTGCCAGCATCTGGTCTAGCAGCTACAATGAGCAGTTCTTC	CASIWSSSYNEQFF	NA	TRBJ2-1	few	TRBV28
TGTGCTAGTGGTTTGCCCCCTGAGCAGTTCTTC	CASGLPPEQFF	NA	TRBJ2-1	NA	TRBV12-5
TGCGCCAGCAGCCAACGCGGGGAGAGCTCCTACAATGAGCAGTTCTTC	CASSQRGESSYNEQFF	NA	TRBJ2-1	few	TRBV4-1
TGCAGTGCTAGAGCCGGGAGTATTTACGAGCAGTACTTC	CSARAGSIYEQYF	NA	TRBJ2-7	NA	TRBV20-1
TGTGCCAGCAGCCCCAGAGATGAGGGGTACGAGCAGTACTTC	CASSPRDEGYEQYF	NA	TRBJ2-7	few	TRBV7-8
TGTGCCAGCAGTGCCCACTCCGACGGCAACTATGGCTACACCTTC	CASSAHSDGNYGYTF	NA	TRBJ1-2	NA	TRBV25-1
TGCGCCAGCAGCCAAGAACTAGCGAGAGGGAATGAGCAGTTCTTC	CASSQELARGNEQFF	TRBD2	TRBJ2-1	NA	TRBV4-1
TGTGCCATCAGTGATTCACAGGGCACAGATACGCAGTATTTT	CAISDSQGTDTQYF	NA	TRBJ2-3	NA	TRBV10-3
TGCAGTGCCCTGAGGAAGGATCAGCCCCAGCATTTT	CSALRKDQPQHF	NA	TRBJ1-5	NA	TRBV20-1
TGTGCCAGCAGCGTCTCAGGGAGCAGATACAATGAGCAGTTCTTC	CASSVSGSRYNEQFF	NA	TRBJ2-1	NA	TRBV9
TGTGCCAGCAGCGAAGCGGGGGTGGAGACCCAGTACTTC	CASSEAGVETQYF	TRBD2	TRBJ2-5	NA	TRBV5-6
TGTGCCAGCAGCTCAACAAGCCAAGAGACCCAGTACTTC	CASSSTSQETQYF	NA	TRBJ2-5	NA	TRBV13
TGTGCCAGCAGCTGGGAACATCAGCCCCAGCATTTT	CASSWEHQPQHF	NA	TRBJ1-5	NA	TRBV12-3/TRBV12-4
TGTGCCAGCAGCCAAGGGGGCCAAAGTGAGCAGTTCTTC	CASSQGGQSEQFF	NA	TRBJ2-1	NA	TRBV3-1
TGTGCCAGCAGTTACAGCACCCTGACAGGGTTACGAGATACGCAGTATTTT	CASSYSTLTGLRDTQYF	TRBD1	TRBJ2-3	NA	TRBV6-5
TGTGCCAGCAGAAGGGACAGGGGGACCTACGAGCAGTACTTC	CASRRDRGTYEQYF	TRBD1	TRBJ2-7	few	TRBV27
TGTGCCAGCAGCTCTAACAGGGGTGGGAACATTCAGTACTTC	CASSSNRGGNIQYF	TRBD1	TRBJ2-4	many	TRBV12-3/TRBV12-4
TGTGCCAGCCCCTACAGGGGAGATGTCGGGGAGCTGTTTTTT	CASPYRGDVGELFF	TRBD1	TRBJ2-2	few	TRBV7-9
TGTGCCAGCAGCTTAGGCTTACTGGATAACTATGGCTACACCTTC	CASSLGLLDNYGYTF	NA	TRBJ1-2	NA	TRBV7-2
TGTGCCAGCAGCAATGGGACTAGAATCATGGGGGAGCAGTTCTTC	CASSNGTRIMGEQFF	TRBD2	TRBJ2-1	NA	TRBV7-3
TGCAGTGCTGTAAGACAGGGACGAAACTCCTACGAGCAGTACTTC	CSAVRQGRNSYEQYF	TRBD1	TRBJ2-7	many	TRBV20-1